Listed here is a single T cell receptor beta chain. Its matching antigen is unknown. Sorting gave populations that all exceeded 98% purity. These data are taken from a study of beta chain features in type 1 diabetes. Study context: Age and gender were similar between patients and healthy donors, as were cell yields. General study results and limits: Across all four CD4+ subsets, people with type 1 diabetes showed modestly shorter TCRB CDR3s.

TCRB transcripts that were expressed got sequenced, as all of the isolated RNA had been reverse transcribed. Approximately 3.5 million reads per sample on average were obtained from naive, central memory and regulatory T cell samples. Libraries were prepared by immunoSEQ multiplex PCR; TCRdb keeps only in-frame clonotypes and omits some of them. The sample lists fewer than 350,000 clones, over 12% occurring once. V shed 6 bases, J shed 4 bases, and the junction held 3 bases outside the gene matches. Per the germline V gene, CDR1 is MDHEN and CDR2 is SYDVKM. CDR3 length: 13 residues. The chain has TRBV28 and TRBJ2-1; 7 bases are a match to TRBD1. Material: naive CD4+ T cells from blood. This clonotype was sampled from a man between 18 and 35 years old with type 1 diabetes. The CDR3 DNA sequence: TGTGCCAGCAGGGTGACAGGGTACAATGAGCAGTTCTTC. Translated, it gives CASRVTGYNEQFF.